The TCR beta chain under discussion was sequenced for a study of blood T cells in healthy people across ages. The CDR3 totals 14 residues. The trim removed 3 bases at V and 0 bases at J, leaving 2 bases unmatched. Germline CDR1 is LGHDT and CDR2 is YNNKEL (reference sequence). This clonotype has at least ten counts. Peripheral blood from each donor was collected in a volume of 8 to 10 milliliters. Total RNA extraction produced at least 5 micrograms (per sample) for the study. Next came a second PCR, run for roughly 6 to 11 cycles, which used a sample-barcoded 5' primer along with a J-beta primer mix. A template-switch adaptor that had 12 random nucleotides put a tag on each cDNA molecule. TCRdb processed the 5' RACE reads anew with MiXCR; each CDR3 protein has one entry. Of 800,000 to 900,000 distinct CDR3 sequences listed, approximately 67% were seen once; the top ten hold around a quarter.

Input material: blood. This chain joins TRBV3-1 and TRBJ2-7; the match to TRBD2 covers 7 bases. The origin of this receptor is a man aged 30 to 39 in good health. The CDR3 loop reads CASSQGRGSYEQYF. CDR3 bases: TGTGCCAGCAGCCAGGGGAGGGGCTCCTACGAGCAGTACTTC.